Below are 6 T cell receptor beta chains sequenced from a single sample in a study of T-cell memory formation after mild COVID-19. TCRdb fed the 5' RACE reads into MiXCR, producing one record per CDR3 protein. The data show more than 120,000 distinct CDR3 sequences, approximately 21% seen once. The sample taken for sequencing was PBMCs or a T cell subset sorted from them (not recorded which). Every receptor here comes from an adult woman who had mild COVID-19 (a few samples of this study predate the infection). Cell type and time point are not known.

This clonotype was counted between two and nine times. V is TRBV10-3 and J is TRBJ2-7, with 11 bases that match TRBD1. CDR3 length: 15 amino acids. The trim removed 3 bases at V and 6 bases at J, leaving 7 bases unmatched. Germline-derived CDR1 and CDR2 are ENHRY and SYGVKD. The CDR3 DNA is TGTGCCATCAGTGACTCGGGACAGGGGGTCGGCGAGCAGTACTTC. Translation gives CAISDSGQGVGEQYF.

This clonotype was observed a few times. The CDR3 region is CAWSVLKRGGPRQFF. In nucleotides, the CDR3 is TGTGCCTGGAGTGTACTCAAGCGGGGGGGCCCAAGGCAGTTCTTC. This sequence joins TRBV30 and TRBJ2-1; 10 nucleotides line up with TRBD2. Germline trimming cut 0 bases from V and 12 bases from J; bases unmatched to any gene: 11. Looked up from germline, CDR1 is GTSNPN and CDR2 is SVGIG (reference sequence). This CDR3 contains 15 residues. The entire variable domain, with the rest obtained from reference TRBV30 and TRBJ2-1, is as follows: SQTIHQWPATLVQPVGSPLSLECTVEGTSNPNLYWYRQAAGRGLQLLFYSVGIGQISSEVPQNLSASRPQDRQFILSSKKLLLSDSGFYLCAWSVLKRGGPRQFFGPGTRLTVL.

This clonotype showed up just a few times. The rearrangement links TRBV20-1 to TRBJ2-2, with D perhaps matching TRBD2 (6 bases). The CDR3 is 14 amino acids. Trimming took 6 bases from V and 5 from J, leaving 16 bases between them. The V gene's germline CDR1 is DFQATT and CDR2 SNEGSKA (reference sequence). The CDR3 here is CSARREWETGELFF. The DNA for the CDR3 is TGCAGTGCCCGACGGGAGTGGGAAACCGGGGAGCTGTTTTTT.

This clonotype has a count of ten or more. V and J are TRBV4-2 and TRBJ2-1; a weak D match, TRBD2 (5 bases). Trimming left V 1 base short and J 0 bases short, with 13 bases between. This CDR3 region has 17 residues. Germline V gene sequence: CDR1 LGHNA, CDR2 YNFKEQ. CDR3 sequence reads: CASSQVSSRGSYNEQFF. DNA for the CDR3: TGTGCCAGCAGCCAAGTGTCGTCCCGGGGCTCCTACAATGAGCAGTTCTTC.

The rearrangement joins TRBV10-3 to TRBJ2-5; D is undetermined. The germline V and J ends were trimmed by 4 bases and 1 base, with 7 bases remaining between them. CDR3 length equals 13 residues. Per germline, CDR1 ENHRY and CDR2 SYGVKD. In nucleotides, the CDR3 is TGTGCCATCAGTGGCTCTACCCAAGAGACCCAGTACTTC. Protein sequence: CAISGSTQETQYF.

The chain has TRBV6-5 and TRBJ2-2, with D possibly being TRBD2 (6 bases). Trimming took 3 bases from V and 8 from J, leaving 13 bases between them. The CDR3 extends over 14 amino acids. Germline CDR1 reads MNHEY; CDR2 reads SVGAGI. CDR3 loop: CASSYRASDGELFF. In nucleotides, the CDR3 is TGTGCCAGCAGTTATCGGGCTAGCGATGGGGAGCTGTTTTTT.